This TCR beta chain was obtained from a study of blood T cell repertoires in COVID-19. Germline V CDR1 and CDR2: ENHRY, SYGVKD. The CDR3 consists of 12 residues. V dropped 10 bases and J dropped 5; count of bases not matched to a gene: 7. In the authors' methods: Estimation of nucleated cell counts was performed using reference gene primer amplification. Here immunoSEQ multiplex PCR was the method, and the copy in TCRdb shows in-frame clones only, minus some. V, J and clone size were drawn from that table, and D and trimming were deduced from the DNA. The sample holds 200,000 to 250,000 clones; approximately 82% are singletons and the top ten take approximately 15%.

The TCR sequence derives from a man in his forties who had recovered from COVID-19. The material sequenced was PBMCs or T cells enriched from blood (not recorded which). The chain employs TRBV10-3 and TRBJ2-5, with TRBD2 matching over 7 bases. The CDR3 here is CATATSRETQYF. The DNA for the CDR3 is TGTGCCACCGCGACTAGCCGGGAGACCCAGTACTTC.